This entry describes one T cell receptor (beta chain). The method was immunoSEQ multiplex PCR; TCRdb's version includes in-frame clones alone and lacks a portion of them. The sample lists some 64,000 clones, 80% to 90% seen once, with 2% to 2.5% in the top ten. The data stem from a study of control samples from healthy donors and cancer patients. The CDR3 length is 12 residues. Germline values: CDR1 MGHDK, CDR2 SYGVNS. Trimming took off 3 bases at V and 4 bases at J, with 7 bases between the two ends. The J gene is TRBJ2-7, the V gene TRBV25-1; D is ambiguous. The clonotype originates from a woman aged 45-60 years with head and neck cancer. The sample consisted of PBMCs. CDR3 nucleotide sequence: TGTGCCAGCAGTGACCAGCCATACGAGCAGTACTTC. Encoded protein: CASSDQPYEQYF.